The entry below describes one TCR beta chain. Its antigen is still unknown. The sample is drawn from a study of shared clonotypes between healthy human individuals. Study summary: Donor composition was two women and a few men, aged 18 to 49. General study results and limits: In having few donors, the study represented limited genetic and exposure-history diversity.

The team ran DNA from unsorted PBMCs on ten immunoSEQ deep assay plates for sequencing. Measured with immunoSEQ multiplex PCR; TCRdb has only the in-frame clones, and not every one. The sample lists about 460,000 clones, approximately 80% occurring once. Among the donors, all were Caucasian adults who lived in Nashville, Tennessee. The V gene's germline CDR1 is SGDLS and CDR2 YYNGEE. The V end lost 0 bases, the J end lost 0 bases, and 9 bases lay between the germline ends. The CDR3 has 16 amino acids. Sequencing input: PBMCs. This sequence joins TRBV9 and TRBJ2-2; D unclear. The TCR sequence derives from a woman in her forties in good health. Some clones in this sample may be carry-over from other donors' samples. The CDR3 spells CASSVGARANTGELFF. The DNA for the CDR3 is TGTGCCAGCAGCGTAGGGGCGAGAGCGAACACCGGGGAGCTGTTTTTT.